Each of the 10 T cell receptor beta chains below was sequenced from the same sample in a study of blood T cell repertoires in COVID-19. The protocol was immunoSEQ multiplex PCR, while the TCRdb copy is restricted to in-frame clones and leaves out a portion. The table records about 45,000 clones, 85% to 90% of them present only once. The material sequenced was peripheral blood. These TCRs come from a human donor in a cohort sampled during active COVID-19.

V gene TRBV7-6 combines with J gene TRBJ2-1; 7 bases fit TRBD2. Germline V gene lookup returns CDR1 SGHVS and CDR2 FNYEAQ. The V segment lost 2 bases and the J segment 2 bases; nucleotides outside the gene matches: 6. This CDR3 region has 16 residues. CDR3 region: CASSLTGGRAYNEQFF. DNA of the CDR3: TGTGCCAGCAGCTTAACTGGTGGGAGGGCCTACAATGAGCAGTTCTTC. The full variable domain, in which reference TRBV7-6 and TRBJ2-1 provide the parts outside the CDR3, is GAGVSQSPRYKVTKRGQDVALRCDPISGHVSLYWYRQALGQGPEFLTYFNYEAQQDKSGLPNDRFSAERPEGSISTLTIQRTEQRDSAMYRCASSLTGGRAYNEQFFGPGTRLTVL.

The chain combines TRBV18 with TRBJ2-1; D gene uncertain. The V gene lost 0 bases and the J gene lost 5 bases, with 14 bases spanning the gap. Germline lookup yields CDR1 KGHSH and CDR2 LQKENI. This CDR3 is 16 amino acids long. DNA of the CDR3: TGTGCCAGCTCACCACCCGGAGTGACCGTCGACAATGAGCAGTTCTTC. Encoded protein: CASSPPGVTVDNEQFF.

This sequence joins TRBV4-1 and TRBJ1-4; D gene ambiguous. V was pared by 6 bases and J by 4 bases, with 6 bases between. Per the germline V gene, CDR1 is MGHRA and CDR2 is YSYEKL. CDR3 length equals 12 residues. The DNA for the CDR3 is TGCGCCAGCAGGCGGGGTAATGAAAAACTGTTTTTT. Residues: CASRRGNEKLFF.

The chain couples TRBV27 to TRBJ2-6; 8 bases map to TRBD1. The trim removed 3 bases at V and 12 bases at J, leaving 7 bases unmatched. This CDR3 is built from 14 residues. The V gene's germline CDR1 is MNHEY and CDR2 SMNVEV (reference sequence). CDR3 protein: CASSFQGAISVLTF. In DNA form, the CDR3 reads TGTGCCAGCAGTTTCCAGGGGGCGATCAGCGTCCTGACTTTC.

This clone appeared a single time. The V and J genes are TRBV6-1 and TRBJ2-4; TRBD2 aligns across 7 bases. Trimming removed 3 bases from V and 8 bases from J; junction bases left unmatched: 7. This CDR3 contains 14 residues. Germline CDR1 is MNHNS and CDR2 is SASEGT. CDR3 in DNA: TGTGCCAGCAGTGACGGGACTACGGCAGACATTCAGTACTTC. Translation gives CASSDGTTADIQYF.

The chain links TRBV5-1 to TRBJ2-7; tentative D call: TRBD1 (6 bases). This CDR3 contains 13 residues. CDR1 is SGHRS and CDR2 is YFSETQ in the germline V gene. V was pared by 2 bases and J by 4 bases, with 10 bases between. CDR3 DNA sequence: TGCGCCAGCAGCTTCTCCGGGACATACGAGCAGTACTTC. It is translated as CASSFSGTYEQYF.

J is TRBJ1-4 and V is TRBV5-4; D is undetermined. Germline V CDR1 and CDR2: SGHNT, YYREEE (reference sequence). This CDR3 region has 15 residues. The germline V and J ends were trimmed by 0 bases and 0 bases, with 6 bases remaining between them. As DNA, the CDR3 is TGTGCCAGCAGCTTGGAACTTACAACTAATGAAAAACTGTTTTTT. Translation: CASSLELTTNEKLFF.

The V gene is TRBV24-1, the J gene TRBJ1-5; D unresolved. Germline CDR1 KGHDR, CDR2 SFDVKD. CDR3 length: 14 amino acids. V dropped 7 bases and J dropped 3 bases, with 12 bases sitting between them. The CDR3 coding sequence is TGTGCCACCAGCCAGGCAGGAACCAATCAGCCCCAGCATTTT. Protein sequence: CATSQAGTNQPQHF.

This clone showed up just once. This sequence joins TRBV7-9 and TRBJ2-5; TRBD1 is a possible D gene (6 bases). Germline V gene lookup returns CDR1 SEHNR and CDR2 FQNEAQ (reference sequence). V was trimmed by 5 bases and J by 0 bases, leaving 10 bases between them. CDR3 length equals 14 residues. CDR3 sequence reads: CASSNTGNQETQYF. The CDR3 bases are TGTGCCAGCAGCAATACAGGGAACCAAGAGACCCAGTACTTC.

This chain links TRBV6-5 with TRBJ1-1; D is unclear. The CDR3 contains 13 residues. Germline CDR1 is MNHEY and CDR2 is SVGAGI. Deletions cut 2 bases from V and 4 bases from J, with 8 bases between. CDR3 nucleotides: TGTGCCAGCAGTTACGTGAGGGCCACTGAAGCTTTCTTT. Translated: CASSYVRATEAFF.